This TCR beta chain was recovered during a study of blood T cell repertoires in COVID-19. V lost 2 bases and J lost 9, with 9 bases in between. Germline V gene lookup returns CDR1 MNHNY and CDR2 SVGAGI (reference sequence). The CDR3 has 12 amino acids. Profiling relied on immunoSEQ multiplex PCR, and the TCRdb table lists in-frame clones only, not all of them. The sample shows around 300,000 clones, about 89% of them seen only once. V is TRBV6-6 and J is TRBJ2-3, with D possibly TRBD1 on 6 matching bases. This receptor was identified in a man in his fifties with acute or convalescent COVID-19. The sample taken for sequencing was peripheral blood. In DNA, the CDR3 is TGTGCCAGCAGTTACGGACAGCGGACGCAGTATTTT. Its protein is CASSYGQRTQYF.